This TCR beta chain was observed in a study of glioma-infiltrating T cells after dendritic cell vaccination. Overall study context: The vaccine used monocyte-derived dendritic cells pulsed overnight with autologous tumor lysate.

The CDR3 spans 13 residues. Germline CDR1 and CDR2: MDHEN and SYDVKM. Some clones are missing from TCRdb's copy, which holds only in-frame ones; the method was immunoSEQ multiplex PCR. Of about 50,000 clones listed, about nine tenths are singletons. About this clone itself: The junction departs from the called germline gene at one end, perhaps through a read error.

Time point here: after dendritic cell vaccination, including at tumor progression/relapse. Before vaccination, two weeks after the third vaccination, and at progression, PBMC were collected. The receptor comes from a human donor with glioblastoma. The chain couples TRBV28 to TRBJ2-1, with 7 positions matching TRBD1. The sample consisted of blood, taken after dendritic cell vaccination. This CDR3 is CASTRGLDNEQFF. CDR3 in DNA: TGTGCTAGCACAAGGGGGCTCGACAATGAGCAGTTCTTC. Supplemented by reference TRBV28 and TRBJ2-1, the full variable domain reads DVKVTQSSRYLVKRTGEKVFLECVQDMDHENMFWYRQDPGLGLRLIYFSYDVKMKEKGDIPEGYSVSREKKERFSLILESASTNQTSMYLCASTRGLDNEQFFGPGTRLTVL.